This TCR beta chain was captured in a study of OX40 agonist ivuxolimab in advanced cancers. Germline V lookup: CDR1 SGHDT, CDR2 YYEEEE. V lost 2 bases and J lost 8; bases outside the gene matches: 8. The CDR3 has 15 amino acids. The repertoire was sequenced with immunoSEQ multiplex PCR; TCRdb's copy has only in-frame clones and lacks some. There are 60,000 or so clones in the sample; approximately 84% occur only once, and approximately 2% lies in the top ten. This clone was recorded a few times. This sequence originates from an adult with an advanced solid tumor such as melanoma, head and neck, liver or kidney cancer. This specimen was CD4+ or CD8+ T cells sorted from blood, taken in a trial of the OX40 agonist ivuxolimab. The chain recombines TRBV5-6 with TRBJ2-5, with TRBD2 matching over 11 bases. DNA of the CDR3: TGTGCCAGCAGCTTCCCAACTAGCGGGAGTGGAACCCAGTACTTC. It encodes CASSFPTSGSGTQYF.